The present T cell receptor beta chain was sequenced within a study of CD8+ T cells in alopecia areata (dated by TCRdb to between 2017 and 2018). For the study in its entirety: Skin from C3H/HeJ donors with spontaneous alopecia (about 6-13 months old) was grafted onto female C3H/HeJ recipients aged roughly 6-11 weeks. Human TCRbeta sequencing covered scalp tissue and sorted CD4+ and CD8+ peripheral blood T cells from patchy and totalis/universalis alopecia areata patients and healthy controls. Scalp clonality was compared among normal scalp (n=4), patchy alopecia areata scalp (n=8), and alopecia totalis/universalis scalp (n=8). RNA was extracted with the PAXgene miRNA kit for fixed scalp, the miRNeasy kit for PBMCs, and the RNeasy kit for mouse skin. immunoSEQ multiplex PCR using 35 Vbeta forward primers and 13 Jbeta reverse primers was used to amplify TCRbeta CDR3 regions. In both human patients and the C3H/HeJ mouse model, the study applied high-throughput TCRbeta sequencing to look at T cell clonal expansion in alopecia areata. What the work shows at the level of the full study, not this receptor alone: Scalp TCR repertoire analysis is complicated because resident alphabeta T cells in normal human skin are also sequenced, whereas mouse skin is dominated by gammadelta T cells. Compared with normal scalp, lesional scalp, particularly in alopecia totalis/universalis, had higher clonality and more expanded CD8+ clones, which suggests antigenic drive. TCR sequences shared between patients were less clear than in mice, possibly partly because of HLA diversity in the patient population.

For CDR1 and CDR2, the germline V gene lists NSHNY and SYGAGN. Including cysteine and phenylalanine, the CDR3 has 15 amino acids. The 33 bases shown cover part of the CDR3, and their frame starts at base 1. Germline trimming: 7 bases from V, 2 bases from J; junction bases outside gene matches: 7. This clone was seen ten or more times. The target of this receptor is not known. In this entry, gene names and germline sequences are mouse ones. The read terminates 4 residues ahead of where the CDR3 ends, so the germline J gene completes it. Libraries were made using the immunoSEQ multiplex PCR assay. For TCR sequencing, RNA was extracted from every sample and reverse transcribed into cDNA to serve as template. SuperScript III was used to make first-strand cDNA, primed with a 2:1 mix of oligo-dT and random hexamers. A synthetic immune receptor repertoire was used to measure amplification bias, and any remaining bias was corrected computationally. Libraries were sequenced on Illumina HiSeq with 60 bp reads covering the CDR3, read from J toward V. Regarding the original processing steps: Raw reads were preprocessed for error removal, and CDR3 was defined according to IMGT conventions as running from the conserved cysteine to phenylalanine. Clonality was computed by normalizing Shannon entropy by log2 of the number of productive unique TCRs and subtracting the result from 1. Whether each scalp clone was CD4 or CD8 was inferred by checking scalp TCRbeta sequences against the CD4 and CD8 repertoires from sorted blood. Entries here come from immuneACCESS through TCRdb and include only in-frame sequences with V and J called. Some clones fail to appear in such tables; in the studies checked, an unresolved V gene covers under half of the shortfall, and the cause of the remainder is unknown. That table supplies the V and J calls and clone size; D and trimming were determined from the DNA. This sample has 3,000 or so clones in the table, none counted a single time. Of the sample, about half falls within the top ten clones.

The TCR originated in a C3H/HeJ mouse with alopecia areata. This strain has the MHC haplotype H2-k. Recombination connected TRBV13-1 to TRBJ2-4; TRBD2 aligns with 10 central bases. The sample consisted of lesional skin. The CDR3 amino acid sequence is: CASLRDWGDQNTLYF. CDR3 DNA, as far as it was read: TGTGCCAGCCTCCGGGACTGGGGTGATCAAAAC.